What follows are 21 T cell receptor beta chains derived from one specimen sequenced in a study of blood T cell repertoires in COVID-19. Clones were sequenced by immunoSEQ multiplex PCR, and TCRdb holds only the in-frame ones, with some missing. There are some 250,000 clones in the sample; 75% to 90% occur only once, and about 9.3% lies in the top ten. Sequencing was performed on PBMCs or T cells enriched from blood (not recorded which). These TCRs come from a man aged 35-49 years who had recovered from COVID-19.

This clone occurred once. V and J are TRBV5-1 and TRBJ1-5, with 10 bases matching TRBD1. Germline loops: CDR1 SGHRS, CDR2 YFSETQ. The V segment lost 2 bases and the J segment 4 bases; nucleotides outside the gene matches: 3. CDR3 length: 15 amino acids. This chain's CDR3 is CASSFGTGVNQPQHF. The CDR3 coding sequence is TGCGCCAGCAGCTTCGGGACAGGGGTTAATCAGCCCCAGCATTTT.

This clone has only a few counts. The chain carries TRBV7-8 and TRBJ1-4, with a possible D match to TRBD1 (6 bases). Germline CDR1 and CDR2: SGHVS and FQNEAQ. V was clipped by 6 bases and J by 5 bases, with 22 bases between them. CDR3 length: 17 amino acids. CDR3 bases: TGTGCCAGCAGTATACAGGGTTCGGGGACCAGGAATGAAAAACTGTTTTTT. It specifies CASSIQGSGTRNEKLFF.

This chain connects TRBV6-5 to TRBJ2-7; the D gene is possibly TRBD2 (5 bases). This CDR3 contains 14 residues. Trimming shortened V by 2 bases and J by 3 bases, and 11 bases separated the two germline ends. From germline, CDR1 is MNHEY and CDR2 SVGAGI. For the CDR3, the DNA is TGTGCCAGCAGTTACGAGGGAGCCATCTACGAGCAGTACTTC. Translated: CASSYEGAIYEQYF.

The genes are TRBV12-3 or TRBV12-4 and TRBJ1-4, with unresolved D. Trimming removed 1 base at V and 5 bases at J, with 5 bases between. This CDR3 is built from 13 residues. Here the CDR3 reads CASSLEQNEKLFF. CDR3 bases: TGTGCCAGCAGTTTAGAACAGAATGAAAAACTGTTTTTT.

The V call is TRBV4-1, the J call TRBJ1-3, with D possibly being TRBD1 (5 bases). The CDR3 has 13 amino acids. Deletions cut 8 bases from V and 0 bases from J, with 8 bases between. Germline lookup yields CDR1 MGHRA and CDR2 YSYEKL. Here the CDR3 reads CASRGNSGNTIYF. The CDR3, as DNA: TGCGCCAGCCGGGGGAACTCTGGAAACACCATATATTTT.

The chain joins TRBV2 to TRBJ2-4; tentatively, D is TRBD2 (5 bases). The CDR3 runs 14 residues. Trimming removed 7 bases at V and 5 bases at J, with 15 bases between. Germline V gene sequence: CDR1 SNHLY, CDR2 FYNNEI. CDR3 DNA sequence: TGTGCCAGCAACCCACTAGGCACAGAAAACATTCAGTACTTC. Amino acid sequence: CASNPLGTENIQYF.

V usage is TRBV7-9 and J usage is TRBJ1-1, with no clear D. Trimming shortened V by 7 bases and J by 7 bases, and 19 bases separated the two germline ends. This CDR3 has 14 amino acids. Germline lookup yields CDR1 SEHNR and CDR2 FQNEAQ (reference sequence). The CDR3 DNA is TGTGCCAGCATGTCCCCCGGGGTAGTGAATGAAGCTTTCTTT. Translated, it gives CASMSPGVVNEAFF. Complete variable domain (other parts from reference TRBV7-9 and TRBJ1-1): DTGVSQNPRHKITKRGQNVTFRCDPISEHNRLYWYRQTLGQGPEFLTYFQNEAQLEKSRLLSDRFSAERPKGSFSTLEIQRTEQGDSAMYLCASMSPGVVNEAFFGQGTRLTVV.

This clone showed up just a few times. The J gene is TRBJ1-3, the V gene TRBV7-9; 9 nucleotides line up with TRBD1. CDR3 length equals 13 residues. Germline V gene data show CDR1 as SEHNR and CDR2 as FQNEAQ (reference sequence). Trimming at V came to 4 bases and at J to 9 bases, leaving 4 bases not matched to a gene. CDR3 DNA: TGTGCCAGCAGCTCCTTGGACAGGGGCACCATATATTTT. Its translation: CASSSLDRGTIYF.

This clone was seen a handful of times. The chain uses TRBV5-1 and TRBJ1-5; 10 bases align to TRBD1. The CDR3 totals 15 residues. Unmatched junction bases numbered 5, after V lost 3 bases and J lost 5 bases. CDR1 and CDR2 (germline): SGHRS, YFSETQ. CDR3 sequence: CASSSSGQGDQPQHF. The CDR3 DNA reads as TGCGCCAGCAGCTCGAGTGGACAGGGGGATCAGCCCCAGCATTTT.

J is TRBJ1-2 and V is TRBV29-1; D is unclear. Per germline, CDR1 SQVTM and CDR2 ANQGSEA. This CDR3 region has 11 residues. V was pared by 7 bases and J by 3 bases, with 9 bases between. CDR3 loop: CSASSYYGYTF. In DNA form, the CDR3 reads TGCAGCGCCTCGTCTTACTATGGCTACACCTTC.

This clone was seen just once. The genes are TRBV19 and TRBJ2-1; 9 bases are a match to TRBD1. CDR3 length equals 15 residues. The germline CDR1 and CDR2 sequences are LNHDA and SQIVND (reference sequence). V shed 8 bases, J shed 8 bases, and the junction held 13 bases outside the gene matches. This CDR3 reads CASGKLGTGSHEQFF. CDR3 bases: TGTGCCAGTGGTAAACTCGGGACAGGGTCCCATGAGCAGTTCTTC.

This chain connects TRBV21-1 to TRBJ1-6; TRBD1, the table's D call, was not compared with the DNA. TRBV21-1 represents a pseudogene. The CDR3 runs 18 residues. DNA of the CDR3: TGTGCCAGCAGCAAAGTTCTAAATTTGGACAGGGTGGGTTCACCCCTCCACTTT. It encodes CASSKVLNLDRVGSPLHF.

The V call is TRBV3-1 (or the pseudogene TRBV3-2), the J call TRBJ2-7; TRBD2 matches 12 bases. The CDR3 loop spans 19 amino acids. J was trimmed by 2 bases and V by 4 bases; bases with no gene match: 15. Germline V CDR1 and CDR2: LGHDT, YNNKEL (reference sequence). The CDR3 region has the DNA TGTGCCAGCAGCCTACTATCTAGGACTAGCGGGATGCGCGCCTACGAGCAGTACTTC. It translates to CASSLLSRTSGMRAYEQYF.

The V call is TRBV7-8, the J call TRBJ1-1, with 8 nucleotides matching TRBD1. V shed 5 bases, J shed 5 bases, and the junction held 1 base outside the gene matches. Germline CDR1 reads SGHVS; CDR2 reads FQNEAQ. The CDR3 extends over 12 amino acids. The CDR3 nucleotides read TGTGCCAGCAGCAACAGGGGGACTGAAGCTTTCTTT. Amino acid sequence: CASSNRGTEAFF.

The rearrangement links TRBV5-1 to TRBJ1-2, with 7 bases that match TRBD1. V lost 2 bases to trimming and J lost 6 bases; unmatched junction nucleotides: 7. The CDR3 spans 14 residues. Germline-derived CDR1 and CDR2 are SGHRS and YFSETQ. The CDR3 is CASSLRDREDGYTF. The CDR3 DNA sequence: TGCGCCAGCAGCTTAAGAGACAGGGAAGATGGCTACACCTTC.

The genes are TRBV6-2 or TRBV6-3 and TRBJ2-2, with D perhaps matching TRBD1 (6 bases). The germline gives CDR1 MNHEY, CDR2 SVGEGT. Trimming left V 1 base short and J 4 bases short, with 13 bases between. The CDR3 has 16 residues. The CDR3, as DNA: TGTGCCAGCAGTTACTTTAAGGGGGTGGCCACCGGGGAGCTGTTTTTT. Residues: CASSYFKGVATGELFF.

Here the CDR3 DNA reads TGTGCCAGCAGCGGTGACGGAGGCTCTGGAAACACCATATATTTT. Translated: CASSGDGGSGNTIYF. The chain employs TRBV27 and TRBJ1-3, with unresolved D. CDR3 length: 15 residues. Trimming cost V 6 bases and J 0 bases, with 12 bases left between them. Germline lookup yields CDR1 MNHEY and CDR2 SMNVEV (reference sequence).

The chain couples TRBV7-9 to TRBJ1-3; D might be TRBD1 (5 bases). V was cut by 1 base and J by 2 bases, with 12 bases left in between. Germline V gene data show CDR1 as SEHNR and CDR2 as FQNEAQ (reference sequence). The CDR3 consists of 16 residues. CDR3 sequence (DNA): TGTGCCAGCAGCTTAGGCAGGGTCTATGCTGGAAACACCATATATTTT. This codes for CASSLGRVYAGNTIYF.

This sequence joins TRBV2 and TRBJ2-1; the match to TRBD1 covers 12 bases. Germline V gives CDR1 SNHLY, CDR2 FYNNEI. V trimming: 7 bases; J trimming: 9 bases; junction bases outside the gene matches: 10. CDR3 length: 15 residues. CDR3 loop: CASTDRDRGLGEQFF. CDR3 DNA sequence: TGTGCCAGCACTGACCGGGACAGGGGGCTGGGTGAGCAGTTCTTC.

V gene TRBV24-1 combines with J gene TRBJ2-1; TRBD2 matches at 10 bases. The CDR3 consists of 21 residues. Looked up from germline, CDR1 is KGHDR and CDR2 is SFDVKD. The V segment lost 1 base and the J segment 0 bases; nucleotides outside the gene matches: 14. The CDR3 nucleotides read TGTGCCACCAGTGATTTTTCCCCTTATGGACTAGCGGATAGCTCCTACAATGAGCAGTTCTTC. As protein: CATSDFSPYGLADSSYNEQFF.

The rearrangement links TRBV9 to TRBJ2-5, with D perhaps matching TRBD1 (6 bases). The germline V gene encodes CDR1 SGDLS and CDR2 YYNGEE. V was pared by 0 bases and J by 5 bases, with 14 bases between. The CDR3 spans 15 residues. CDR3 coding DNA: TGTGCCAGCAGCGTAGCCTCACAGGGTGGGGAGACCCAGTACTTC. The encoded protein is CASSVASQGGETQYF.